Presented here are 30 T cell receptor beta chains from one specimen sequenced in a study of cytomegalovirus exposure and HLA in healthy donors. The PCR ran on 60 Vbeta and 13 Jbeta primers. Libraries were prepared by immunoSEQ multiplex PCR; TCRdb keeps only in-frame clonotypes and omits some of them. The table shows roughly 160,000 clones, with roughly 71% occurring only once. Sequencing input: PBMCs. These receptors were taken from a girl aged 5-17 years in good health and CMV-seronegative.

The V call is TRBV7-8, the J call TRBJ2-7, with 10 bases aligning to TRBD2. Germline V gene data show CDR1 as SGHVS and CDR2 as FQNEAQ. J was trimmed by 6 bases and V by 5 bases; bases with no gene match: 4. The CDR3 spans 13 residues. This CDR3 is CASSPAGGREQYF. In DNA, the CDR3 is TGTGCCAGCAGCCCAGCGGGGGGGCGCGAGCAGTACTTC.

The gene calls are TRBV6-1 and TRBJ2-3; 11 nucleotides line up with TRBD2. Germline V gene lookup returns CDR1 MNHNS and CDR2 SASEGT. The CDR3 covers 17 residues. Trimming removed 4 bases from V and 2 bases from J; junction bases left unmatched: 8. Here the CDR3 DNA reads TGTGCCAGCAGTGCAACTAGCGGGGGATGGAACACAGATACGCAGTATTTT. Translating gives CASSATSGGWNTDTQYF.

This clone has only one observation. The J gene is TRBJ1-4, the V gene TRBV4-1, with TRBD1 matching over 9 bases. The CDR3 covers 20 residues. Trimming took 0 bases from V and 4 from J; bases not matched to a gene: 15. Germline V lookup: CDR1 MGHRA, CDR2 YSYEKL. The CDR3 sequence is CASSQDRPGTGFAINEKLFF. CDR3 nucleotides: TGCGCCAGCAGCCAAGATCGCCCCGGGACAGGGTTTGCAATTAATGAAAAACTGTTTTTT.

This clone was recorded a few times. The chain carries TRBV6-5 and TRBJ2-3; no definite D call. The CDR3 consists of 13 residues. Germline lookup yields CDR1 MNHEY and CDR2 SVGAGI. The germline V and J ends were trimmed by 2 bases and 4 bases, with 7 bases remaining between them. CDR3: CASSYAGPDTQYF. The CDR3 nucleotides are TGTGCCAGCAGTTACGCAGGCCCAGATACGCAGTATTTT.

The chain has TRBV15 and TRBJ2-7; D gene unclear. Germline V gives CDR1 LNHNV, CDR2 YYDKDF (reference sequence). V lost 1 base and J 0 bases, leaving 10 bases between the germline ends. The CDR3 consists of 15 residues. The CDR3 here is CATSRGGESSYEQYF. In nucleotides, the CDR3 is TGTGCCACCAGCAGAGGCGGCGAGAGCTCCTACGAGCAGTACTTC.

The rearrangement joins TRBV7-9 to TRBJ2-7; 7 bases align to TRBD2. The CDR3 has 14 amino acids. The J segment lost 1 base and the V segment lost 5 bases, leaving 5 bases of the junction unmatched. The V gene's germline CDR1 is SEHNR and CDR2 FQNEAQ (reference sequence). CDR3 loop: CASSQAGVSYEQYF. CDR3 bases: TGTGCCAGCAGCCAGGCGGGGGTGTCCTACGAGCAGTACTTC.

The genes are TRBV6-5 and TRBJ1-4, with D perhaps matching TRBD1 (6 bases). Trimming stripped 2 bases from V and 14 bases from J, with 15 bases between. The germline gives CDR1 MNHEY, CDR2 SVGAGI. This CDR3 spans 13 amino acids. This CDR3 is CASSYQGLGVLFF. The CDR3 DNA reads as TGTGCCAGCAGTTACCAGGGGCTCGGAGTGCTGTTTTTT.

This chain joins TRBV12-5 and TRBJ1-2; 7 bases agree with TRBD1. The V gene's germline CDR1 is LGHNT and CDR2 FRNRAP. V lost 0 bases to trimming and J lost 4 bases; unmatched junction nucleotides: 2. The CDR3 spans 14 residues. CDR3 sequence: CASGLVQGSYGYTF. DNA of the CDR3: TGTGCTAGTGGTTTGGTACAGGGGTCCTATGGCTACACCTTC.

The chain is built from TRBV6-5 and TRBJ1-3; D not certain. With 6 bases removed from V and 0 bases from J, the gap between germline ends came to 9 bases. CDR3 length: 14 residues. Germline CDR1 MNHEY, CDR2 SVGAGI. Written as DNA, the CDR3 is TGTGCCAGCAGCTGGGCCCGCTCTGGAAACACCATATATTTT. Translation: CASSWARSGNTIYF.

This chain connects TRBV9 to TRBJ2-6; a weak D match, TRBD1 (6 bases). The germline V and J ends were trimmed by 4 bases and 0 bases, with 17 bases remaining between them. Per the germline V gene, CDR1 is SGDLS and CDR2 is YYNGEE. CDR3 length: 18 residues. The CDR3 spells CASSPKGTPLSGANVLTF. CDR3 sequence (DNA): TGTGCCAGCAGCCCCAAGGGGACACCTCTCTCTGGGGCCAACGTCCTGACTTTC.

This clone showed up just a few times. V is TRBV6-5 and J is TRBJ2-1; 8 positions agree with TRBD2. Germline CDR1 and CDR2: MNHEY and SVGAGI. The V segment lost 7 bases and the J segment 0 bases; nucleotides outside the gene matches: 2. The CDR3 is made up of 14 amino acids. CDR3 loop: CASTGGRSYNEQFF. CDR3 sequence (DNA): TGTGCCAGCACGGGGGGGCGCTCCTACAATGAGCAGTTCTTC.

This chain connects TRBV7-2 to TRBJ1-2, with TRBD1 identical over 10 bases. J was trimmed by 5 bases and V by 5 bases; bases with no gene match: 5. Germline V lookup: CDR1 SGHTA, CDR2 FQGNSA. The CDR3 length is 14 residues. The CDR3 here is CASSLPGQGYGYTF. The CDR3 DNA sequence: TGTGCCAGCAGCCTTCCGGGACAGGGGTATGGCTACACCTTC.

This chain links TRBV5-1 with TRBJ2-3, with 7 positions matching TRBD1. There are 15 residues in the CDR3. Germline V gene sequence: CDR1 SGHRS, CDR2 YFSETQ. V trimming: 6 bases; J trimming: 0 bases; junction bases outside the gene matches: 7. CDR3 loop: CASISTGLSTDTQYF. The CDR3 DNA follows: TGCGCCAGCATCTCGACAGGGCTTAGCACAGATACGCAGTATTTT.

The rearrangement uses TRBV18 and TRBJ2-1; a possible D gene is TRBD2 (7 bases). This CDR3 comprises 14 residues. Germline-derived CDR1 and CDR2 are KGHSH and LQKENI. V dropped 1 base and J dropped 8 bases, with 12 bases sitting between them. CDR3 residues: CASSPQGGVHEQFF. As DNA, the CDR3 is TGTGCCAGCTCACCACAGGGGGGGGTCCATGAGCAGTTCTTC.

This clone was observed a few times. This chain joins TRBV7-8 and TRBJ2-7; weak D call: TRBD1 (8 bases). The germline V and J ends were trimmed by 5 bases and 6 bases, with 17 bases remaining between them. The CDR3 extends over 14 amino acids. The germline CDR1 and CDR2 sequences are SGHVS and FQNEAQ. The CDR3 DNA reads TGTGCCAGCAGCCCAGACAGGGGAGGGGTCGAGCAGTACTTC. Encoded protein: CASSPDRGGVEQYF. The entire variable domain, with the rest obtained from reference TRBV7-8 and TRBJ2-7, is as follows: GAGVSQSPRYKVAKRGQDVALRCDPISGHVSLFWYQQALGQGPEFLTYFQNEAQLDKSGLPSDRFFAERPEGSVSTLKIQRTQQEDSAVYLCASSPDRGGVEQYFGPGTRLTVT.

The chain carries TRBV18 and TRBJ2-7; 7 positions agree with TRBD1. V lost 3 bases, J lost 3 bases, and 11 bases stayed unmatched. The germline V gene encodes CDR1 KGHSH and CDR2 LQKENI. CDR3 size: 16 residues. CDR3 sequence reads: CASSPLEGAGFYEQYF. As DNA, the CDR3 is TGTGCCAGCTCACCTCTCGAGGGGGCTGGGTTCTACGAGCAGTACTTC.

The V gene is TRBV5-6, the J gene TRBJ1-2, with a weak D call TRBD1 (5 bases). Germline V gene data show CDR1 as SGHDT and CDR2 as YYEEEE. V lost 6 bases, J lost 2 bases, and 20 bases lay in between. CDR3 length equals 16 residues. CDR3 in amino acids: CASIWGESRWNYGYTF. CDR3 in DNA: TGTGCCAGCATCTGGGGGGAGTCGAGATGGAACTATGGCTACACCTTC.

The chain employs TRBV19 and TRBJ2-3; D is ambiguous. Germline-derived CDR1 and CDR2 are LNHDA and SQIVND (reference sequence). Trimming stripped 8 bases from V and 4 bases from J, with 16 bases between. The CDR3 contains 14 residues. The CDR3 region has the DNA TGTGCCAGTTCCGGGTCGGGTAGCCCAGATACGCAGTATTTT. The encoded protein is CASSGSGSPDTQYF.

This clone was seen a handful of times. The V and J genes are TRBV6-1 and TRBJ1-2; TRBD1 aligns across 7 bases. Germline assignment: CDR1 MNHNS and CDR2 SASEGT. Trimming took 0 bases from V and 7 from J; bases not matched to a gene: 5. The CDR3 extends over 14 amino acids. CDR3 nucleotide sequence: TGTGCCAGCAGTGAAGCAGAAGACAGGGTTGGCTACACCTTC. It specifies CASSEAEDRVGYTF.

This clone showed up just once. CDR3 DNA sequence: TGCGCCAGCACCACAGGGGGAGCCCTCCTAACGGCCTATGGCTACACCTTC. Residues: CASTTGGALLTAYGYTF. The chain is built from TRBV23-1 and TRBJ1-2; 8 bases line up with TRBD1. TRBV23-1 is designated an ORF whose function remains uncertain. The CDR3 sequence is 17 residues long. The V gene end was trimmed by 7 bases and the J gene end by 4 bases; junction bases not matched to a gene: 17.

With respect to this clone: Mismatch with germline at one junction end may stem from a read error. V is TRBV5-6 and J is TRBJ2-7; 13 bases align to TRBD2. This CDR3 is 15 amino acids long. The germline CDR1 and CDR2 sequences are SGHDT and YYEEEE. The CDR3 bases are TGTGCTAGCAGCGCGGGACTAGCGGGGCCTTCTAAGCAGTACTTC. Translation: CASSAGLAGPSKQYF.

The V and J genes are TRBV4-1 and TRBJ1-3; D may be TRBD1 (5 bases). The length of the CDR3 is 17 residues. The germline gives CDR1 MGHRA, CDR2 YSYEKL. The V and J ends lost 2 bases and 0 bases respectively, with 14 bases between them. This CDR3 is CASSQIAGPGSGNTIYF. The CDR3 nucleotides read TGCGCCAGCAGCCAAATCGCAGGGCCCGGCTCTGGAAACACCATATATTTT.

This chain links TRBV30 with TRBJ1-1; D gene unclear. Trimming cost V 7 bases and J 3 bases, with 18 bases left between them. Germline-derived CDR1 and CDR2 are GTSNPN and SVGIG (reference sequence). The CDR3 runs 14 residues. CDR3 amino acids: CAFVRAGRDTEAFF. CDR3 coding DNA: TGTGCCTTTGTCCGCGCCGGGAGGGACACTGAAGCTTTCTTT.

The chain has TRBV5-1 and TRBJ2-1, with TRBD2 matching 9 bases. Germline V CDR1 and CDR2: SGHRS, YFSETQ. V lost 7 bases to trimming and J lost 6 bases; unmatched junction nucleotides: 11. The CDR3 covers 15 residues. The CDR3: CASAPSGARFNEQFF. The DNA for the CDR3 is TGCGCCAGCGCTCCTAGCGGGGCCAGGTTCAATGAGCAGTTCTTC.

This clone was counted between two and nine times. The CDR3 loop is CASSLGTGSPIGNSPLHF. As DNA, the CDR3 is TGTGCCAGCAGCTTGGGCACAGGGTCCCCAATCGGTAATTCACCCCTCCACTTT. This chain uses TRBV5-6 with TRBJ1-6; tentatively, D is TRBD1 (6 bases). V was clipped by 0 bases and J by 6 bases, with 19 bases between them. The V gene's germline CDR1 is SGHDT and CDR2 YYEEEE. The CDR3 extends over 18 amino acids. The full variable domain, in which reference TRBV5-6 and TRBJ1-6 provide the parts outside the CDR3, is DAGVTQSPTHLIKTRGQQVTLRCSPKSGHDTVSWYQQALGQGPQFIFQYYEEEERQRGNFPDRFSGHQFPNYSSELNVNALLLGDSALYLCASSLGTGSPIGNSPLHFGNGTRLTVT.

The CDR3 spells CASSEGGRETQYF. The CDR3 DNA reads TGCGCCAGCAGTGAGGGGGGCAGGGAGACCCAGTACTTC. The J gene is TRBJ2-5, the V gene TRBV10-1, with a possible D match to TRBD1 (6 bases). The CDR3 is 13 residues long. Germline V gene lookup returns CDR1 WNHNN and CDR2 SYGVQD (reference sequence). V lost 2 bases, J lost 5 bases, and 9 bases lay in between.

This clone was seen once. The chain carries TRBV6-6 and TRBJ2-3, with a tentative D call TRBD1 (5 bases). CDR3 length: 11 residues. V lost 6 bases to trimming and J lost 4 bases, with 5 bases between them. CDR1 is MNHNY, CDR2 SVGAGI, per germline (reference sequence). This CDR3 reads CASSRADTQYF. DNA of the CDR3: TGTGCCAGCAGCAGGGCAGATACGCAGTATTTT.

The rearrangement joins TRBV5-1 to TRBJ1-2; 7 bases are a match to TRBD1. V shed 0 bases, J shed 1 base, and the junction held 3 bases outside the gene matches. CDR1 is SGHRS and CDR2 is YFSETQ in the germline V gene. This CDR3 is built from 15 residues. The CDR3 protein is CASSLEGGLNYGYTF. CDR3 nucleotide sequence: TGCGCCAGCAGCTTGGAAGGGGGCCTTAACTATGGCTACACCTTC.

The CDR3: CSVEPIRGSLQEYGYTF. CDR3 DNA sequence: TGCAGCGTCGAACCCATAAGGGGCTCGCTCCAGGAGTATGGCTACACCTTC. V is TRBV29-1 and J is TRBJ1-2; D might be TRBD1 (5 bases). Trimming stripped 6 bases from V and 5 bases from J, with 28 bases between. The CDR3 length is 17 residues. Germline CDR1 and CDR2: SQVTM and ANQGSEA.

The chain has TRBV5-1 and TRBJ1-5; 12 bases are a match to TRBD1. The CDR3 has 19 residues. The germline V gene encodes CDR1 SGHRS and CDR2 YFSETQ. The junction had 17 bases not matched to a gene; V was cut back by 4 bases and J by 6 bases. The CDR3 DNA sequence: TGCGCCAGCAGCCCCCCGGGACAGGGGGCAATGGGCAAGAGTCAGCCCCAGCATTTT. Its protein is CASSPPGQGAMGKSQPQHF.